The 32 T cell receptor beta chains reported below all come from one sample, sequenced in a study of blood T cell repertoires in COVID-19. Measured with immunoSEQ multiplex PCR; TCRdb has only the in-frame clones, and not every one. The table includes around 200,000 clones, approximately 87% detected once. Specimen: peripheral blood. The receptors come from a young woman who had recovered from COVID-19.

The chain links TRBV19 to TRBJ2-1; 12 bases align to TRBD2. Unmatched junction bases numbered 18, after V lost 2 bases and J lost 7 bases. Germline V CDR1 and CDR2: LNHDA, SQIVND (reference sequence). The CDR3 sequence is 20 residues long. The CDR3 nucleotides are TGTGCCAGTAGTATAAGGTTGGCTAGCGGGAGGGCCAGTATATGGAATGAGCAGTTCTTC. It translates to CASSIRLASGRASIWNEQFF.

This chain links TRBV5-8 with TRBJ2-7; TRBD2 matches 9 bases. In germline, CDR1 is SGHTS, CDR2 YDEGEE. V shed 6 bases and J 4 bases; nucleotides not matched to a gene: 14. This CDR3 region has 16 residues. The CDR3 DNA follows: TGTGCCAGCACCCCCCGGGGGCTAGCGGGACCTTACGAGCAGTACGTC. It is translated as CASTPRGLAGPYEQYV.

The chain has TRBV18 and TRBJ1-6; tentative D call: TRBD1 (5 bases). V lost 5 bases and J 5 bases, leaving 13 bases between the germline ends. The CDR3 is 15 amino acids. The germline V gene encodes CDR1 KGHSH and CDR2 LQKENI. The CDR3 DNA reads as TGTGCCAGCTCATTTGCCCAGGGTAATAATTCACCCCTCCACTTT. It translates to CASSFAQGNNSPLHF.

This clone was counted only a few times. The chain carries TRBV5-4 and TRBJ2-7; 7 bases agree with TRBD1. V was pared by 4 bases and J by 4 bases, with 5 bases of the junction left unmatched. The CDR3 is 13 residues long. CDR1 SGHNT and CDR2 YYREEE come from the germline V gene (reference sequence). CDR3 amino acids: CASSPDRDYEQYV. The CDR3, as DNA: TGTGCCAGCAGCCCCGACAGGGATTACGAGCAGTACGTC.

The chain carries TRBV7-3 and TRBJ1-2; the D gene is possibly TRBD1 (6 bases). There are 14 residues in the CDR3. Germline values: CDR1 SGHTA, CDR2 FQGTGA. V gave up 2 bases and J gave up 6 bases, with 13 bases separating them. This chain's CDR3 is CASSLEPGADGYTF. DNA for the CDR3: TGTGCCAGCAGCTTAGAGCCAGGGGCGGATGGCTACACCTTC.

The chain is built from TRBV7-2 and TRBJ2-3; perhaps TRBD2 as D (6 bases). V lost 1 base, J lost 4 bases, and 12 bases lay in between. Germline CDR1 is SGHTA and CDR2 is FQGNSA. The CDR3 runs to 15 residues. This CDR3 is CASSLVGGVPDTQYF. The CDR3 DNA sequence: TGTGCCAGCAGCTTAGTGGGGGGAGTGCCAGATACGCAGTATTTT. Filled out from reference TRBV7-2 and TRBJ2-3, the complete variable domain reads GAGVSQSPSNKVTEKGKDVELRCDPISGHTALYWYRQSLGQGLEFLIYFQGNSAPDKSGLPSDRFSAERTGGSVSTLTIQRTQQEDSAVYLCASSLVGGVPDTQYFGPGTRLTVL.

The genes are TRBV5-5 and TRBJ1-1; D is unclear. Looked up from germline, CDR1 is SGHKS and CDR2 is YYEKEE (reference sequence). The V end lost 0 bases, the J end lost 5 bases, and 20 bases lay between the germline ends. The length of the CDR3 is 17 residues. The DNA of the CDR3 is TGTGCCAGCAGCTTGGCCGGCGGGGTCTCACTGGGGACTGAAGCTTTCTTT. Translation gives CASSLAGGVSLGTEAFF.

This sequence joins TRBV9 and TRBJ2-4; TRBD1 matches 7 bases. J was trimmed by 7 bases and V by 3 bases; bases with no gene match: 7. The length of the CDR3 is 14 residues. Germline CDR1 SGDLS, CDR2 YYNGEE. The CDR3 is CASSATGAGNIQYF. The CDR3 DNA follows: TGTGCCAGCAGCGCCACAGGGGCAGGGAACATTCAGTACTTC.

This chain uses TRBV3-1 (or the pseudogene TRBV3-2) with TRBJ2-7; TRBD1 is a possible D gene (6 bases). Trimming took 4 bases from V and 1 from J, leaving 17 bases between them. This CDR3 spans 16 amino acids. Germline V gene data show CDR1 as LGHDT and CDR2 as YNNKEL (reference sequence). CDR3 in amino acids: CASSPSDRTLSYEQYF. The CDR3 coding sequence is TGTGCCAGCAGCCCAAGTGACAGGACGTTATCCTACGAGCAGTACTTC.

The rearrangement uses TRBV19 and TRBJ1-4, with 8 positions matching TRBD1. V was pared by 6 bases and J by 8 bases, with 11 bases of the junction left unmatched. The CDR3 extends over 15 amino acids. CDR1 is LNHDA and CDR2 is SQIVND in the germline V gene (reference sequence). CDR3 DNA sequence: TGTGCCAGTAGCGAAAGTAGGACAGGGTACGAAAAACTGTTTTTT. Amino acids: CASSESRTGYEKLFF. Variable domain in full (rest from reference TRBV19 and TRBJ1-4): DGGITQSPKYLFRKEGQNVTLSCEQNLNHDAMYWYRQDPGQGLRLIYYSQIVNDFQKGDIAEGYSVSREKKESFPLTVTSAQKNPTAFYLCASSESRTGYEKLFFGSGTQLSVL.

V is TRBV5-1 and J is TRBJ2-2; possibly TRBD1 for D (6 bases). This CDR3 comprises 17 residues. V lost 3 bases, J lost 0 bases, and 15 bases lay in between. CDR1 and CDR2 (germline): SGHRS, YFSETQ. CDR3 bases: TGCGCCAGCAGCTCCCGAGGGGGACCCGCGAACACCGGGGAGCTGTTTTTT. It codes for CASSSRGGPANTGELFF.

The chain carries TRBV10-3 and TRBJ1-1; D uncertain. Germline V lookup: CDR1 ENHRY, CDR2 SYGVKD. V lost 5 bases to trimming and J lost 3 bases, with 10 bases between them. There are 13 residues in the CDR3. CDR3 bases: TGTGCCATCAGTAGGGTCGGGGACACTGAAGCTTTCTTT. Its protein is CAISRVGDTEAFF.

The chain is built from TRBV5-1 and TRBJ1-1; D may be TRBD1 (5 bases). The CDR3 covers 14 residues. Between the trimmed V and J ends, which lost 2 bases and 1 base, there was a span of 9 bases. The V gene's germline CDR1 is SGHRS and CDR2 YFSETQ. CDR3 amino acids: CASSFRQSNTEAFF. In DNA, the CDR3 is TGCGCCAGCAGCTTCAGACAGTCGAACACTGAAGCTTTCTTT.

The CDR3: CASSFQGYTF. Written as DNA, the CDR3 is TGTGCCAGCAGTTTTCAGGGGTACACCTTC. The chain links TRBV12-3 or TRBV12-4 to TRBJ1-2, with a weak D call TRBD1 (6 bases). The CDR3 covers 10 residues. V shed 3 bases and J shed 11 bases, with 7 bases lying between them.

The chain joins TRBV11-2 to TRBJ1-3; no firm D call. Trimming shortened V by 4 bases and J by 4 bases, and 14 bases separated the two germline ends. Germline assignment: CDR1 SGHAT and CDR2 FQNNGV. This CDR3 has 15 amino acids. CDR3 sequence (DNA): TGTGCCAGCAGCTCCCCTGGCGCAGGAGGAAACACCATATATTTT. The encoded protein is CASSSPGAGGNTIYF.

This rearrangement joins TRBV21-1 to TRBJ2-1; TRBD1 was called by the table and not checked on the DNA. TRBV21-1 is a pseudogene locus. The CDR3 runs 16 residues. For the CDR3, the DNA is TGTGCCAGCAGCACTCCTGTACAGGGGAAATACAATGAGCAGTTCTTC. Amino acid sequence: CASSTPVQGKYNEQFF.

The V call is TRBV9, the J call TRBJ2-1; 8 bases are shared with TRBD2. In germline, CDR1 is SGDLS, CDR2 YYNGEE. CDR3 size: 16 residues. Losses at the gene ends were 1 base for V and 4 bases for J; bases not matched to a gene: 7. The CDR3 DNA sequence: TGTGCCAGCAGCGTATCAATAGCGGGGACGTACAATGAGCAGTTCTTC. Residues: CASSVSIAGTYNEQFF.

The chain combines TRBV6-6 with TRBJ1-1; D uncertain. The CDR3 totals 13 residues. V lost 2 bases and J 1 base, leaving 5 bases between the germline ends. Germline V lookup: CDR1 MNHNY, CDR2 SVGAGI (reference sequence). CDR3 in DNA: TGTGCCAGCAGTTACCAACAGAACACTGAAGCTTTCTTT. It yields the protein CASSYQQNTEAFF.

This clone is a singleton in its sample. This chain joins TRBV13 and TRBJ1-1; possibly TRBD1 for D (5 bases). This CDR3 has 12 amino acids. Germline V gene sequence: CDR1 PRHDT, CDR2 FYEKMQ (reference sequence). Trimming cost V 2 bases and J 11 bases, with 12 bases left between them. The chain's CDR3 is CASSLIGAFAFF. The CDR3 DNA sequence: TGTGCCAGCAGCTTAATAGGGGCGTTTGCTTTCTTT.

This chain uses TRBV5-6 with TRBJ1-2; no clear D gene. Germline V CDR1 and CDR2: SGHDT, YYEEEE. Trimming removed 2 bases from V and 4 bases from J, with 12 bases in between. The length of the CDR3 is 14 residues. In DNA, the CDR3 is TGTGCCAGCAGCTTAGGACTCTCCGTCTATGGCTACACCTTC. Translating it yields CASSLGLSVYGYTF.

This chain joins TRBV27 and TRBJ2-3; 13 positions agree with TRBD2. CDR1 is MNHEY, CDR2 SMNVEV, per germline (reference sequence). After removal of 6 bases from V and 5 bases from J, the junction contained 2 bases not matched to a gene. The CDR3 extends over 14 amino acids. The CDR3 loop is CASRGLAGLDTQYF. CDR3 coding DNA: TGTGCCAGCAGGGGACTAGCGGGGTTAGATACGCAGTATTTT.

V gene TRBV19 combines with J gene TRBJ2-6; no firm D call. The germline V gene has CDR1 LNHDA and CDR2 SQIVND (reference sequence). CDR3 length equals 15 residues. Trimming removed 1 base at V and 2 bases at J, with 6 bases between. The CDR3: CASSIAQAGANVLTF. DNA of the CDR3: TGTGCCAGTAGTATAGCCCAGGCTGGGGCCAACGTCCTGACTTTC.

The table lists this clone with a count of one. The V call is TRBV7-3, the J call TRBJ2-3, with 8 nucleotides matching TRBD1. This CDR3 comprises 15 residues. In germline, CDR1 is SGHTA, CDR2 FQGTGA. J lost 5 bases, V lost 4 bases, and 8 bases had no gene match. The CDR3 loop reads CASSSNRGNRDTQYF. The CDR3, as DNA: TGTGCCAGCAGCTCCAACAGGGGGAATAGAGATACGCAGTATTTT. The full variable domain, in which reference TRBV7-3 and TRBJ2-3 provide the parts outside the CDR3, is GAGVSQTPSNKVTEKGKYVELRCDPISGHTALYWYRQSLGQGPEFLIYFQGTGAADDSGLPNDRFFAVRPEGSVSTLKIQRTERGDSAVYLCASSSNRGNRDTQYFGPGTRLTVL.

This sequence joins TRBV19 and TRBJ2-6; 7 bases are shared with TRBD2. With V trimmed by 7 bases and J by 0 bases, 12 bases remained unmatched. Germline V lookup: CDR1 LNHDA, CDR2 SQIVND (reference sequence). The CDR3 is made up of 18 amino acids. The CDR3 loop reads CASTPWGGISSGANVLTF. DNA of the CDR3: TGTGCCAGTACTCCCTGGGGGGGAATAAGCTCTGGGGCCAACGTCCTGACTTTC.

In its sample, this clone was seen many times. V usage is TRBV9 and J usage is TRBJ1-1, with 7 bases lining up with TRBD1. Unmatched junction bases numbered 9, after V lost 2 bases and J lost 5 bases. The CDR3 length is 15 residues. The V gene's germline CDR1 is SGDLS and CDR2 YYNGEE. CDR3 protein: CASSVQTGTSTEAFF. Here the CDR3 DNA reads TGTGCCAGCAGCGTTCAGACAGGGACTTCAACTGAAGCTTTCTTT.

This chain uses TRBV7-2 with TRBJ1-1, with D tentatively TRBD1 (5 bases). Trimming took 0 bases from V and 3 from J, leaving 8 bases between them. The CDR3 contains 14 residues. Looked up from germline, CDR1 is SGHTA and CDR2 is FQGNSA. CDR3 residues: CASSLAGQYTEAFF. The CDR3 bases are TGTGCCAGCAGCTTAGCGGGGCAGTACACTGAAGCTTTCTTT.

The V and J genes are TRBV29-1 and TRBJ2-1; 14 bases fit TRBD2. Germline loops: CDR1 SQVTM, CDR2 ANQGSEA. After removal of 4 bases from V and 7 bases from J, the junction contained 6 bases not matched to a gene. CDR3 size: 15 residues. The chain's CDR3 is CSVAGTSGRRNEQFF. Written as DNA, the CDR3 is TGCAGCGTTGCAGGGACTAGCGGGAGAAGGAATGAGCAGTTCTTC.

V usage is TRBV9 and J usage is TRBJ1-2, with 8 positions matching TRBD1. This CDR3 has 14 amino acids. V was pared by 3 bases and J by 3 bases, with 4 bases of the junction left unmatched. Germline V CDR1 and CDR2: SGDLS, YYNGEE. In DNA form, the CDR3 reads TGTGCCAGCAGCGCCGAGACAGGGGACTATGGCTACACCTTC. Translating it yields CASSAETGDYGYTF.

The chain couples TRBV10-3 to TRBJ2-1; 7 bases fit TRBD2. Trimming at V came to 4 bases and at J to 9 bases, leaving 3 bases not matched to a gene. From germline, CDR1 is ENHRY and CDR2 SYGVKD. This CDR3 is 12 amino acids long. The CDR3 DNA reads as TGTGCCATCAGTGTGGGGGGGATTGAGCAGTTCTTC. This translates into CAISVGGIEQFF.

This clone occurred a few times. This chain joins TRBV7-3 and TRBJ1-6; D is uncertain. There are 15 residues in the CDR3. Germline CDR1 is SGHTA and CDR2 is FQGTGA. Trimming cost V 1 base and J 5 bases, with 9 bases left between them. As DNA, the CDR3 is TGTGCCAGCAGCTTAATGGCAGAGGATAATTCACCCCTCCACTTT. It yields the protein CASSLMAEDNSPLHF. The entire variable domain, with the rest obtained from reference TRBV7-3 and TRBJ1-6, is as follows: GAGVSQTPSNKVTEKGKYVELRCDPISGHTALYWYRQSLGQGPEFLIYFQGTGAADDSGLPNDRFFAVRPEGSVSTLKIQRTERGDSAVYLCASSLMAEDNSPLHFGNGTRLTVT.

The chain combines TRBV6-1 with TRBJ1-2, with TRBD1 matching over 7 bases. Germline V gene lookup returns CDR1 MNHNS and CDR2 SASEGT. This CDR3 region has 15 residues. V was clipped by 3 bases and J by 6 bases; unmatched bases: 10. The CDR3 DNA is TGTGCCAGCAGTGACCCGGCAGGGGGGAATCATGGCTACACCTTC. As protein: CASSDPAGGNHGYTF.

Remarks on this clone: One end of the junction fails to match germline, which may point to a read error. This chain uses TRBV10-3 with TRBJ1-5; the match to TRBD1 covers 8 bases. Germline V gene data show CDR1 as ENHRY and CDR2 as SYGVKD. The CDR3 sequence is 15 residues long. In DNA, the CDR3 is TGTACCATCAGTGGAGACAGGGGTGGCAATCAGCCCCAGCATTTT. Translation gives CTISGDRGGNQPQHF.